A selection of T cell receptor beta chains follows, all from one sample in a study of T cells in Graves' hyperthyroidism and ophthalmopathy. TCRdb reanalysed the multiplex PCR reads using MiXCR and keeps one entry per CDR3 protein. The data contain 400,000 to 500,000 distinct CDR3 sequences, about 13% of them singletons. Input material: blood. The source of these receptors is a woman between 18 and 30 years old with Graves' hyperthyroidism. The CDR3 runs from the conserved cysteine through the conserved F or W. Each record gives: clone size, V gene, J gene, D gene, CDR3 protein, CDR3 DNA. D genes are given only for firm matches. Clone size is stated in some rows and not others, as once, few, many or a class when expanded.

>many|TRBV6-1|TRBJ1-5|TRBD1
CASKGDRGGNQPQHF
TGTGCCAGCAAAGGGGACAGGGGCGGCAATCAGCCCCAGCATTTT
>many|TRBV11-2|TRBJ2-7|.
CASSPKINSYEQYF
TGTGCCAGCAGCCCTAAGATTAACTCCTACGAGCAGTACTTC
>many|TRBV10-1|TRBJ2-7|TRBD2
CASSESSGRTAEQYF
TGCGCCAGCAGTGAGAGTAGCGGGAGGACGGCCGAGCAGTACTTC
>few|TRBV30|TRBJ1-2|.
CAWSPKRGALGGYTF
TGTGCCTGGAGTCCTAAACGAGGAGCACTGGGTGGCTACACCTTC
>.|TRBV19|TRBJ2-2|TRBD2
CASSIGGRANTGELFF
TGTGCCAGTAGTATCGGCGGGAGGGCGAACACCGGGGAGCTGTTTTTT
>few|TRBV3-1|TRBJ2-6|.
CASRGPEGLQSGANVLTF
TGTGCCAGCCGGGGGCCAGAGGGTCTTCAAAGTGGGGCCAACGTCCTGACTTTC
>.|TRBV5-5|TRBJ2-3|.
CASSVAVNTDTQYF
TGTGCCAGCAGCGTAGCAGTGAACACAGATACGCAGTATTTT
>.|TRBV30|TRBJ1-1|.
CAWTWTVNTEASF
TGTGCCTGGACCTGGACGGTGAACACTGAAGCTTCCTTT
>few|TRBV2|TRBJ2-5|.
CATRRQGGETQYF
TGTGCCACCAGGAGACAGGGAGGCGAGACCCAGTACTTC
>many|TRBV18|TRBJ2-1|.
CASSPPPAYNEQFF
TGTGCCAGCTCACCGCCGCCAGCCTACAATGAGCAGTTCTTC
>many|TRBV28|TRBJ1-3|.
CASSLDGTVYSGNTIYF
TGTGCCAGCAGTTTAGATGGGACGGTCTACTCTGGAAACACCATATATTTT
>few|TRBV28|TRBJ1-3|.
CASRRGPSSGNTIYF
TGTGCCAGCAGAAGAGGACCGAGCTCTGGAAACACCATATATTTT
>many|TRBV7-2|TRBJ1-6|.
CASSYGTGFNSPLHF
TGTGCCAGCAGCTACGGTACAGGGTTCAATTCACCCCTCCACTTT
>few|TRBV5-1|TRBJ2-7|TRBD1
CASSLPGQVPEQYF
TGCGCCAGCAGCTTGCCGGGACAGGTCCCCGAGCAGTACTTC
>many|TRBV27|TRBJ1-1|.
CASRGISEAFF
TGTGCCAGCAGGGGCATCTCTGAAGCTTTCTTT
>.|TRBV19|TRBJ2-1|.
CASSIAGGNYNEQFF
TGTGCCAGTAGTATCGCAGGGGGGAATTACAATGAGCAGTTCTTC
>.|TRBV4-1|TRBJ2-2|TRBD1
CASSQEAQGAGTGELFF
TGCGCCAGCAGCCAAGAGGCCCAGGGGGCTGGGACCGGGGAGCTGTTTTTT
>once|TRBV27|TRBJ2-3|TRBD2
CASSLVSLAAKDTQYF
TGTGCCAGCAGCTTAGTTTCTCTAGCGGCAAAAGATACGCAGTATTTT
>many|TRBV19|TRBJ2-2|TRBD2
CASSKISGSFAGELFF
TGTGCCAGTAGCAAAATTAGCGGGAGTTTCGCCGGGGAGCTGTTTTTT
>.|TRBV2|TRBJ2-1|TRBD2
CASSEVRAGGGYNEQFF
TGTGCCAGCAGTGAAGTGCGTGCGGGAGGCGGCTACAATGAGCAGTTCTTC
>many|TRBV2|TRBJ1-5|TRBD1
CASREQGVTGNQPQHF
TGTGCCAGCAGAGAACAGGGGGTTACGGGCAATCAGCCCCAGCATTTT
>.|TRBV6-1|TRBJ1-4|.
CASSREKLFF
TGTGCCAGCAGCCGTGAAAAACTGTTTTTT
>many|TRBV5-1|TRBJ2-1|.
CASSLGSGNEQFF
TGCGCCAGCAGCTTGGGGAGCGGCAATGAGCAGTTCTTC
>many|TRBV6-2/TRBV6-3|TRBJ2-7|.
CASSSGPRAYEQYF
TGTGCCAGCAGTTCCGGGCCGAGGGCCTACGAGCAGTACTTC
>.|TRBV6-4|TRBJ2-3|TRBD2
CASSDSTSGSTDTQYF
TGTGCCAGCAGTGACTCGACTAGCGGGAGCACAGATACGCAGTATTTT
>many|TRBV2|TRBJ1-3|.
CASSERAYSGNTIYF
TGTGCCAGCAGTGAGAGGGCTTACTCTGGAAACACCATATATTTT
>many|TRBV20-1|TRBJ2-7|.
CSARDPRVFYEQYF
TGCAGTGCTAGGGACCCCAGGGTTTTCTACGAGCAGTACTTC
>many|TRBV2|TRBJ2-5|TRBD2
CASSELGLREETQYF
TGTGCCAGCAGTGAACTCGGGTTGCGGGAGGAGACCCAGTACTTC
>many|TRBV6-1|TRBJ1-1|TRBD1
CASSRQGANEAFF
TGTGCCAGCAGTCGACAGGGGGCGAATGAAGCTTTCTTT
>many|TRBV6-2/TRBV6-3|TRBJ1-5|TRBD1
CASSSGTGGNQPQHF
TGTGCCAGCAGCAGTGGGACAGGTGGAAATCAGCCCCAGCATTTT
>many|TRBV28|TRBJ2-7|.
CASSLQDEQYF
TGTGCCAGCAGTTTACAGGACGAGCAGTACTTC